This entry is about one T cell receptor (beta chain). The data originate from a study of blood T cell repertoires in COVID-19. Study details: Specimens from acute and convalescent COVID-19 originated in the United States, Italy and Spain. Nucleic acid was either cDNA or gDNA, and it came from T cells, B-cell-depleted T cells, or PBMCs.

As originally analysed: Researchers report that nucleated cell counts were estimated from reference gene primer amplification. TCRdb's copy holds only in-frame clones and misses some; the assay was immunoSEQ multiplex PCR. V, J and clone size reflect that table, while D and trimming were determined from the DNA. The table lists approximately 150,000 clones, about 90% of them singletons. This receptor was identified in a man older than 75 with acute or convalescent COVID-19. Sequenced material: peripheral blood.

CDR3 sequence (DNA): TGCGCCAGCAGCTTGCTCGGGGGGGTGAACGAGCAGTACTTC. Protein sequence: CASSLLGGVNEQYF. The rearrangement links TRBV5-1 to TRBJ2-7; TRBD2 agrees at 8 bases. The CDR3 is made up of 14 amino acids. Germline values: CDR1 SGHRS, CDR2 YFSETQ. The V segment lost 1 base and the J segment 5 bases; nucleotides outside the gene matches: 5.